The 11 T cell receptor beta chains in this list originate from one sample, sequenced in a study of early T cells in non-severe SARS-CoV-2 infection. TCRdb re-derived calls from the 5' RACE reads in MiXCR, one entry per CDR3 protein. The table includes approximately 83,000 distinct CDR3 sequences, about an eighth detected once. Sequenced: whole blood. The source of these receptors is an adult who was a healthcare worker with PCR-confirmed SARS-CoV-2 infection or an uninfected control (not recorded which).

The rearrangement links TRBV11-2 to TRBJ2-1; D is unclear. Germline CDR1 is SGHAT and CDR2 is FQNNGV. V gave up 5 bases and J gave up 12 bases, with 11 bases separating them. The CDR3 is 11 residues long. The CDR3 here is CASSPLSVQFF. In nucleotides, the CDR3 is TGTGCCAGCAGCCCCCTGAGTGTGCAGTTCTTC.

The rearrangement links TRBV27 to TRBJ2-7, with D perhaps TRBD1 (6 bases). V was trimmed by 3 bases and J by 3 bases, leaving 9 bases between them. CDR1 and CDR2 (germline): MNHEY, SMNVEV (reference sequence). The CDR3 is 13 residues long. The CDR3: CASSLGAFYEQYF. In nucleotides, the CDR3 is TGTGCCAGCAGTTTGGGGGCCTTCTACGAGCAGTACTTC.

This clonotype was observed a handful of times. This chain links TRBV7-2 with TRBJ2-5; D unclear. The CDR3 length is 13 residues. V lost 0 bases, J lost 5 bases, and 7 bases lay in between. Germline values: CDR1 SGHTA, CDR2 FQGNSA. The CDR3 coding sequence is TGTGCCAGCAGCTTAGCGATCGGGGAGACCCAGTACTTC. It encodes CASSLAIGETQYF. The complete variable domain, with remaining parts taken from reference TRBV7-2 and TRBJ2-5, reads GAGVSQSPSNKVTEKGKDVELRCDPISGHTALYWYRQSLGQGLEFLIYFQGNSAPDKSGLPSDRFSAERTGGSVSTLTIQRTQQEDSAVYLCASSLAIGETQYFGPGTRLLVL.

The chain couples TRBV12-3 or TRBV12-4 to TRBJ2-3; tentative D call: TRBD2 (6 bases). Trimming left V 3 bases short and J 5 bases short, with 12 bases between. This CDR3 contains 14 residues. CDR3 region: CASSLDGGGDTQYF. The CDR3 nucleotides read TGTGCCAGCAGTTTGGACGGGGGTGGAGATACGCAGTATTTT.

This clonotype was observed a few times. This chain links TRBV20-1 with TRBJ1-2, with unresolved D. V was pared by 2 bases and J by 6 bases, with 7 bases between. CDR3 length: 11 residues. Looked up from germline, CDR1 is DFQATT and CDR2 is SNEGSKA (reference sequence). The CDR3 DNA sequence: TGCAGTGCTAGAAGCCTCCATGGCTACACCTTC. It codes for CSARSLHGYTF.

In this sample, this clonotype turned up many times. This chain links TRBV20-1 with TRBJ1-4, with 8 bases aligning to TRBD1. V lost 3 bases, J lost 7 bases, and 10 bases stayed unmatched. In germline, CDR1 is DFQATT, CDR2 SNEGSKA (reference sequence). This CDR3 has 15 amino acids. CDR3 loop: CSASSAQGAGEKLFF. The CDR3 DNA reads TGCAGTGCTAGTAGCGCCCAGGGGGCCGGTGAAAAACTGTTTTTT.

This clonotype was found a few times. The chain carries TRBV7-6 and TRBJ2-7; maybe TRBD1 (6 bases). Trimming took 1 base from V and 4 from J, leaving 17 bases between them. Germline assignment: CDR1 SGHVS and CDR2 FNYEAQ. This CDR3 has 16 residues. CDR3 in DNA: TGTGCCAGCAGCTTAGAGGAAGGTCAGGGGCCATACGAGCAGTACTTC. Protein product: CASSLEEGQGPYEQYF.

This clonotype appeared many times. The chain employs TRBV19 and TRBJ2-1; 8 bases map to TRBD1. The V and J ends lost 9 bases and 6 bases, in that order; junction bases with no gene match: 7. Germline V gene data show CDR1 as LNHDA and CDR2 as SQIVND (reference sequence). This CDR3 comprises 13 residues. The CDR3 nucleotides are TGTGCCAGCCGACAGGGGTCGGGCAATGAGCAGTTCTTC. Translation gives CASRQGSGNEQFF. Based on the CDR3 plus reference TRBV19 and TRBJ2-1, the full variable domain is DGGITQSPKYLFRKEGQNVTLSCEQNLNHDAMYWYRQDPGQGLRLIYYSQIVNDFQKGDIAEGYSVSREKKESFPLTVTSAQKNPTAFYLCASRQGSGNEQFFGPGTRLTVL.

This clonotype was found many times. The chain couples TRBV7-6 to TRBJ2-1; the match to TRBD2 covers 11 bases. CDR3 length equals 16 residues. Germline V gene data show CDR1 as SGHVS and CDR2 as FNYEAQ. V trimming: 3 bases; J trimming: 7 bases; junction bases outside the gene matches: 8. In DNA, the CDR3 is TGTGCCAGCAGCTTCGTTAGCGGGAGGGCCACAAATGAGCAGTTCTTC. It is translated as CASSFVSGRATNEQFF.

In its sample, this clonotype was seen a few times. The chain carries TRBV24-1 and TRBJ2-1; possible D gene TRBD2, 6 bases. The CDR3 spans 13 residues. The V gene lost 9 bases and the J gene lost 6 bases, with 14 bases spanning the gap. Germline CDR1 reads KGHDR; CDR2 reads SFDVKD. CDR3 amino acids: CATAGPASNEQFF. The CDR3 nucleotides read TGTGCCACCGCGGGACCGGCCTCCAATGAGCAGTTCTTC.

This clonotype was recorded at least ten times. The rearrangement links TRBV9 to TRBJ1-1, with D perhaps TRBD1 (6 bases). Germline V gene data show CDR1 as SGDLS and CDR2 as YYNGEE. Between the trimmed V and J ends, which lost 4 bases and 1 base, there was a span of 17 bases. The CDR3 length is 16 residues. CDR3 loop: CASSKIPTGGNTEAFF. CDR3 coding DNA: TGTGCCAGCAGCAAGATACCGACAGGCGGGAACACTGAAGCTTTCTTT.